This T cell receptor beta chain comes out of a study of CD8+ T cells in alopecia areata. For the study at large: Patients in the treated group were given tofacitinib by mouth, 5 to 10 mg twice a day.

Regarding treatment: oral pan-JAK inhibitor, 5-10 mg twice daily. Both peripheral blood and punch biopsies of lesional scalp skin were obtained from patients who had alopecia areata. This clone appeared once. The sequencing template was cDNA reverse transcribed from extracted RNA. The data were produced by immunoSEQ multiplex PCR, yet TCRdb's version contains in-frame clones alone and is incomplete. The data contain under 150,000 clones, 45% to 65% of them singletons. The specimen was CD4+ T cells sorted from blood, collected at week 24, from a patient treated with tofacitinib. The clonotype comes from a human donor with alopecia areata.

The DNA for the CDR3 is TGTGCCAGCAGCTTCGGGGCAGAGGCAGATACGCAGTATTTT. Translating it yields CASSFGAEADTQYF. This chain connects TRBV5-6 to TRBJ2-3; D is perhaps TRBD1 or TRBD2 (5 bases each). There are 14 residues in the CDR3. The V gene's germline CDR1 is SGHDT and CDR2 YYEEEE. V lost 2 bases to trimming and J lost 4 bases, with 11 bases between them.